This T cell receptor beta chain was sequenced in a study of T cells in Graves' hyperthyroidism and ophthalmopathy. Whole-study results and caveats: Blood also carried most thyroid clonotypes expanded above 0.001.

Amplified TCR beta CDR3 regions derived from RNA transcripts. The primer set for the first-round RT-PCR of the TCR CDR3 was HTBI. TCRdb called the multiplex PCR reads again in MiXCR, with one record for every CDR3 protein. The profile shows around 600,000 distinct CDR3 sequences, 15% to 20% of them singletons. Concerning this clonotype: Its antigen remains unknown.

This TCR was recovered from a woman in her thirties or forties with Graves' ophthalmopathy. The sequencing input was blood.

CDR3 in DNA: TGTGCCAGCAGCTTGTCCCCGGACGGGCTTTACGAGCAGTACTTC. It is translated as CASSLSPDGLYEQYF. This chain uses TRBV11-2 with TRBJ2-7; D is unclear. Germline V gene sequence: CDR1 SGHAT, CDR2 FQNNGV. With 3 bases removed from V and 4 bases from J, the gap between germline ends came to 16 bases. The length of the CDR3 is 15 residues.